One and the same sample provided the 22 T cell receptor beta chains below, sequenced in a study of blood T cells in healthy people across ages. A second PCR of about 7 to 12 cycles used a sample-barcoded 5' primer and a J-beta primer mix. From the 5' RACE reads, TCRdb called clonotypes with MiXCR, one entry per CDR3 protein. The sample includes about 640,000 distinct CDR3 sequences, around three fifths of them seen just once. The sequencing sample was made of blood. These receptor sequences come from a man aged 55 to 70 in good health.

The V and J genes are TRBV10-3 and TRBJ2-1; 10 bases are shared with TRBD1. Germline lookup yields CDR1 ENHRY and CDR2 SYGVKD. V lost 6 bases to trimming and J lost 3 bases; unmatched junction nucleotides: 2. The CDR3 has 14 amino acids. DNA for the CDR3: TGTGCCATCAGGGGGGACAGGGGCTACAATGAGCAGTTCTTC. As protein: CAIRGDRGYNEQFF.

This chain connects TRBV7-2 to TRBJ1-1; tentatively, D is TRBD1 (6 bases). Looked up from germline, CDR1 is SGHTA and CDR2 is FQGNSA. V was clipped by 1 base and J by 1 base, with 10 bases between them. This CDR3 region has 15 residues. The CDR3 DNA follows: TGTGCCAGCAGCTTAGGGGGGGCCAAGAACACTGAAGCTTTCTTT. Its translation: CASSLGGAKNTEAFF.

This clonotype was counted a few times. The rearrangement joins TRBV6-2 or TRBV6-3 to TRBJ2-7; D gene ambiguous. This CDR3 is built from 15 residues. The V gene's germline CDR1 is MNHEY and CDR2 SVGEGT. V shed 6 bases and J shed 0 bases, with 15 bases lying between them. The CDR3 coding sequence is TGTGCCAGCAGGCGATATGAGCCCCTCTCCTACGAGCAGTACTTC. Residues: CASRRYEPLSYEQYF.

The chain has TRBV7-2 and TRBJ2-7; 7 bases align to TRBD2. This CDR3 has 17 amino acids. Germline V gene data show CDR1 as SGHTA and CDR2 as FQGNSA. Trimming cost V 2 bases and J 5 bases; bases outside gene matches: 15. CDR3 DNA sequence: TGTGCCAGCAGCTTATCCTTCCCTGGAGCGGGGATGGACGAGCAGTACTTC. This sequence encodes CASSLSFPGAGMDEQYF. The whole variable domain, filled in from reference TRBV7-2 and TRBJ2-7, reads GAGVSQSPSNKVTEKGKDVELRCDPISGHTALYWYRQSLGQGLEFLIYFQGNSAPDKSGLPSDRFSAERTGGSVSTLTIQRTQQEDSAVYLCASSLSFPGAGMDEQYFGPGTRLTVT.

Concerning this clonotype itself: One end of the junction varies from germline; a read error may be responsible. V and J are TRBV4-2 and TRBJ2-7; possible D gene TRBD2, 6 bases. The CDR3 extends over 12 amino acids. Germline V lookup: CDR1 LGHNA, CDR2 YNFKEQ. The CDR3 is CASSLEGGERYF. CDR3 DNA: TGTGCCAGCAGCCTGGAGGGCGGAGAGCGGTACTTC.

The chain is built from TRBV27 and TRBJ2-7, with 7 bases identical to TRBD1. Germline CDR1 reads MNHEY; CDR2 reads SMNVEV (reference sequence). J lost 4 bases, V lost 5 bases, and 11 bases had no gene match. This CDR3 region has 15 residues. The CDR3 region is CASSQMGQLGYEQYF. In DNA form, the CDR3 reads TGTGCCAGCAGTCAGATGGGACAGTTAGGTTACGAGCAGTACTTC.

This rearrangement joins TRBV12-3 or TRBV12-4 to TRBJ1-2; 7 bases are shared with TRBD1. After removal of 2 bases from V and 1 base from J, the junction contained 7 bases not matched to a gene. The CDR3 has 16 amino acids. The DNA of the CDR3 is TGTGCCAGCAGTTTAACAACAGGGGCCCATAACTATGGCTACACCTTC. Amino acids: CASSLTTGAHNYGYTF.

This clonotype was observed a few times. This chain joins TRBV5-6 and TRBJ2-5, with D possibly matching TRBD2 (6 bases). The CDR3 sequence is 15 residues long. V dropped 2 bases and J dropped 0 bases, with 11 bases sitting between them. Germline V gene lookup returns CDR1 SGHDT and CDR2 YYEEEE. The CDR3 region is CASSLLARYQETQYF. The CDR3, as DNA: TGTGCCAGCAGCTTACTAGCCCGGTACCAAGAGACCCAGTACTTC.

The CDR3 sequence: CASSSTGVSNIQYF. Written as DNA, the CDR3 is TGCGCCAGCAGCTCTACAGGGGTCTCAAACATTCAGTACTTC. This rearrangement joins TRBV5-1 to TRBJ2-4, with 7 positions matching TRBD1. The V gene end was trimmed by 3 bases and the J gene end by 6 bases; junction bases not matched to a gene: 6. CDR1 and CDR2 (germline): SGHRS, YFSETQ. This CDR3 is built from 14 residues.

The V call is TRBV25-1, the J call TRBJ1-6, with D uncertain. V was pared by 2 bases and J by 6 bases, with 5 bases between. This CDR3 is built from 13 residues. In germline, CDR1 is MGHDK, CDR2 SYGVNS. The DNA of the CDR3 is TGTGCCAGCAGTGAAAGAATTAATTCACCCCTCCACTTT. It is translated as CASSERINSPLHF.

This chain connects TRBV15 to TRBJ1-2; a weak D match, TRBD1 (5 bases). Between the trimmed V and J ends, which lost 3 bases and 0 bases, there was a span of 11 bases. From germline, CDR1 is LNHNV and CDR2 YYDKDF (reference sequence). This CDR3 is 15 amino acids long. The CDR3 here is CATSRWDSANYGYTF. The CDR3 nucleotides are TGTGCCACCAGCAGGTGGGACTCAGCTAACTATGGCTACACCTTC.

The CDR3 nucleotides are TGTGCCACCATACCACCTGGGGGCACAGATACGCAGTATTTT. Its protein product is CATIPPGGTDTQYF. The V and J genes are TRBV6-5 and TRBJ2-3; D call uncertain. The CDR3 spans 14 residues. Trimming cost V 10 bases and J 1 base, with 15 bases left between them. The germline V gene encodes CDR1 MNHEY and CDR2 SVGAGI.

V and J are TRBV2 and TRBJ1-1; D possibly corresponds to TRBD1 (5 bases). Trimming took 1 base from V and 3 from J, leaving 9 bases between them. The CDR3 is 14 amino acids. Germline loops: CDR1 SNHLY, CDR2 FYNNEI. CDR3 coding DNA: TGTGCCAGCAGTGAAGAGGAGGGGTACACTGAAGCTTTCTTT. Translation gives CASSEEEGYTEAFF.

This chain links TRBV24-1 with TRBJ2-7; 10 bases line up with TRBD1. TRBJ2-5 explains the end of the DNA better; the J call may be wrong. CDR1 KGHDR and CDR2 SFDVKD come from the germline V gene. The CDR3 consists of 16 residues. The CDR3 DNA follows: TGTGCCACCAGTGCCCCCGACAGGGGGCTTTGGGAGACCCAGTACTTC. This translates into CATSAPDRGLWETQYF.

The chain carries TRBV3-1 and TRBJ2-6; D call uncertain. The V and J ends lost 4 bases and 0 bases respectively, with 7 bases between them. The CDR3 length is 15 residues. Germline V gene lookup returns CDR1 LGHDT and CDR2 YNNKEL (reference sequence). CDR3 loop: CASSRGSSGANVLTF. The CDR3 DNA sequence: TGTGCCAGCAGCCGTGGAAGCTCTGGGGCCAACGTCCTGACTTTC.

The V and J genes are TRBV12-3 or TRBV12-4 and TRBJ2-5, with 7 bases that match TRBD1. The DNA end lines up better with TRBJ2-7; the J call may be wrong. This CDR3 contains 15 residues. The CDR3 reads CASSFIEGANYEQYF. The CDR3 nucleotides are TGTGCCAGCAGTTTCATTGAGGGGGCGAACTACGAGCAGTACTTC.

The chain employs TRBV11-2 and TRBJ2-5; 16 bases line up with TRBD2. V gave up 5 bases and J gave up 5 bases; unmatched junction bases: 8. Germline-derived CDR1 and CDR2 are SGHAT and FQNNGV. The CDR3 contains 17 residues. The CDR3 reads CASSPGTSGGVRETQYF. DNA of the CDR3: TGTGCCAGCAGCCCGGGGACTAGCGGGGGGGTAAGGGAGACCCAGTACTTC.

DNA for the CDR3: TGCGCCAGCAGCTTGGCTCCTAGCGGGGGGGCAAATACGCAGTATTTT. It is translated as CASSLAPSGGANTQYF. The chain uses TRBV5-1 and TRBJ2-3; TRBD2 aligns across 12 bases. The CDR3 is 16 amino acids. V dropped 0 bases and J dropped 7; count of bases not matched to a gene: 6. Per germline, CDR1 SGHRS and CDR2 YFSETQ. The full variable domain, its missing parts supplied by reference TRBV5-1 and TRBJ2-3, is KAGVTQTPRYLIKTRGQQVTLSCSPISGHRSVSWYQQTPGQGLQFLFEYFSETQRNKGNFPGRFSGRQFSNSRSEMNVSTLELGDSALYLCASSLAPSGGANTQYFGPGTRLTVL.

This clonotype was counted a single time. This chain links TRBV5-1 with TRBJ2-4; TRBD1 aligns across 9 bases. The J call is uncertain, as TRBJ2-7 better fits the DNA end. Germline CDR1 and CDR2: SGHRS and YFSETQ. The CDR3 loop spans 16 amino acids. The CDR3 reads CASSSQGARSSYEQYF. CDR3 coding DNA: TGCGCCAGCAGCTCACAGGGGGCCCGAAGCTCCTACGAGCAGTACTTC.

This clonotype came up a few times. The V gene is TRBV5-4, the J gene TRBJ1-2, with 7 nucleotides matching TRBD1. Trimming took 4 bases from V and 7 from J; bases not matched to a gene: 10. The CDR3 covers 14 residues. The germline V gene has CDR1 SGHNT and CDR2 YYREEE (reference sequence). This CDR3 reads CASSVDRVAAGYTF. DNA for the CDR3: TGTGCCAGCAGCGTTGACAGGGTCGCGGCTGGCTACACCTTC.

CDR3 DNA: TGTGCCAGCTCCGAAGGAGGGACTCCCTACGAGCAGTACTTC. This gives the protein CASSEGGTPYEQYF. This chain joins TRBV28 and TRBJ2-7, with TRBD2 as a possible D gene (6 bases). V lost 8 bases and J lost 2, with 16 bases in between. The CDR3 spans 14 residues. Germline V CDR1 and CDR2: MDHEN, SYDVKM.

The chain links TRBV29-1 to TRBJ1-1; D is undetermined. The CDR3 extends over 13 amino acids. Trimming removed 3 bases at V and 0 bases at J, with 8 bases between. Germline V gene lookup returns CDR1 SQVTM and CDR2 ANQGSEA. The CDR3 nucleotides are TGCAGCGTTGAGGACGATTTGAACACTGAAGCTTTCTTT. It translates to CSVEDDLNTEAFF. The full variable domain, completed using reference TRBV29-1 and TRBJ1-1, is SAVISQKPSRDICQRGTSLTIQCQVDSQVTMMFWYRQQPGQSLTLIATANQGSEATYESGFVIDKFPISRPNLTFSTLTVSNMSPEDSSIYLCSVEDDLNTEAFFGQGTRLTVV.